Below are 30 T cell receptor beta chains sequenced from a single sample in a study of blood T cell repertoires in COVID-19. TCRdb's copy holds only in-frame clones and misses some; the assay was immunoSEQ multiplex PCR. The table includes more than 250,000 clones, around 83% detected once. The sample was PBMCs or T cells enriched from blood (not recorded which). The origin of the receptors is a man aged 35 to 55 who had been exposed to COVID-19.

The chain couples TRBV6-5 to TRBJ2-2; TRBD1 matches 9 bases. There are 14 residues in the CDR3. Germline values: CDR1 MNHEY, CDR2 SVGAGI. V gave up 7 bases and J gave up 6 bases; unmatched junction bases: 6. The CDR3 DNA follows: TGTGCCAGCATTTGGGACAGGGCTGCCGGGGAGCTGTTTTTT. This sequence encodes CASIWDRAAGELFF.

Only a few counts were recorded for this clone. The chain employs TRBV19 and TRBJ2-1; 7 bases are shared with TRBD1. The germline CDR1 and CDR2 sequences are LNHDA and SQIVND (reference sequence). There are 16 residues in the CDR3. V shed 8 bases, J shed 3 bases, and the junction held 13 bases outside the gene matches. The CDR3 reads CASWGAQGKDYNEQFF. CDR3 nucleotide sequence: TGTGCCAGTTGGGGTGCACAGGGGAAAGACTACAATGAGCAGTTCTTC.

The chain is built from TRBV18 and TRBJ2-2; 9 bases are shared with TRBD1. The junction had 2 bases not matched to a gene; V was cut back by 3 bases and J by 6 bases. CDR1 is KGHSH and CDR2 is LQKENI in the germline V gene. The CDR3 covers 14 residues. CDR3 DNA: TGTGCCAGCTCACCGGGACAGGGTGCCGGGGAGCTGTTTTTT. It is translated as CASSPGQGAGELFF. Looking up the rest from reference TRBV18 and TRBJ2-2 gives the full variable domain: NAGVMQNPRHLVRRRGQEARLRCSPMKGHSHVYWYRQLPEEGLKFMVYLQKENIIDESGMPKERFSAEFPKEGPSILRIQQVVRGDSAAYFCASSPGQGAGELFFGEGSRLTVL.

This clone was recorded only once. V usage is TRBV14 and J usage is TRBJ1-6, with D perhaps TRBD1 (5 bases). The CDR3 length is 13 residues. V lost 1 base and J 14 bases, leaving 12 bases between the germline ends. Germline V gene data show CDR1 as SGHDN and CDR2 as FVKESK. CDR3 DNA: TGTGCCAGCAGCCAAGTCGGGGGATTCACCCTCCACTTT. It is translated as CASSQVGGFTLHF.

CDR3 in amino acids: CASCRDRDSYEQYF. The CDR3 nucleotides read TGCGCCAGCTGTAGGGACAGGGACTCCTACGAGCAGTACTTC. The gene calls are TRBV5-1 and TRBJ2-7, with 9 bases aligning to TRBD1. Germline V gene sequence: CDR1 SGHRS, CDR2 YFSETQ. V dropped 7 bases and J dropped 0; count of bases not matched to a gene: 5. The CDR3 is 14 amino acids.

This chain uses TRBV30 with TRBJ1-2; no firm D call. Germline CDR1 and CDR2: GTSNPN and SVGIG (reference sequence). The CDR3 consists of 12 residues. With 0 bases removed from V and 3 bases from J, the gap between germline ends came to 5 bases. In DNA form, the CDR3 reads TGTGCCTGGAGTGTACTTGACTATGGCTACACCTTC. Residues: CAWSVLDYGYTF.

V and J are TRBV7-2 and TRBJ2-5; D is uncertain. The CDR3 length is 14 residues. Germline V lookup: CDR1 SGHTA, CDR2 FQGNSA. V was cut by 2 bases and J by 5 bases, with 12 bases left in between. CDR3 in amino acids: CASSLSAGSETQYF. The CDR3 DNA is TGTGCCAGCAGCTTATCGGCCGGGTCCGAGACCCAGTACTTC.

The J gene is TRBJ1-2, the V gene TRBV14; 7 bases match TRBD1. Looked up from germline, CDR1 is SGHDN and CDR2 is FVKESK. The CDR3 sequence is 14 residues long. V lost 7 bases to trimming and J lost 1 base; unmatched junction nucleotides: 6. The CDR3 loop reads CASKSRDSNYGYTF. CDR3 in DNA: TGTGCCAGCAAATCCCGGGACAGTAACTATGGCTACACCTTC.

This clone turned up a few times. The V call is TRBV3-1 (or the pseudogene TRBV3-2), the J call TRBJ1-1; 8 nucleotides match TRBD1. The CDR3 sequence is 16 residues long. The trim removed 4 bases at V and 1 base at J, leaving 8 bases unmatched. Germline assignment: CDR1 LGHDT and CDR2 YNNKEL (reference sequence). The CDR3 region has the DNA TGTGCCAGCAGCCCGGACAGGGTGCGGGAGAACACTGAAGCTTTCTTT. The encoded protein is CASSPDRVRENTEAFF.

This clone was detected once. V gene TRBV14 combines with J gene TRBJ2-1; 8 nucleotides align to TRBD1. The CDR3 consists of 17 residues. Germline V lookup: CDR1 SGHDN, CDR2 FVKESK. V was clipped by 1 base and J by 1 base; unmatched bases: 6. The CDR3 reads CASSQGTGLRSYNEQFF. The CDR3 DNA reads as TGTGCCAGCAGCCAAGGGACAGGGCTCAGGTCCTACAATGAGCAGTTCTTC.

This chain uses TRBV5-6 with TRBJ1-2; maybe TRBD1 (5 bases). This CDR3 is 16 amino acids long. The germline CDR1 and CDR2 sequences are SGHDT and YYEEEE. V was shortened by 0 bases and J by 0 bases, with 12 bases between the two germline ends. The CDR3 nucleotides are TGTGCCAGCAGCTTGGGACAGACCCTCACTAACTATGGCTACACCTTC. This translates into CASSLGQTLTNYGYTF.

CDR3 in amino acids: CATTQGSTGELFF. CDR3 DNA sequence: TGTGCCACCACACAGGGTAGCACCGGGGAGCTGTTTTTT. The chain is built from TRBV24-1 and TRBJ2-2, with D tentatively TRBD1 (6 bases). V lost 8 bases and J lost 4, with 10 bases in between. From germline, CDR1 is KGHDR and CDR2 SFDVKD. The CDR3 runs to 13 residues.

This sequence joins TRBV5-1 and TRBJ2-1; 9 bases fit TRBD1. With 4 bases clipped from V and 7 bases from J, the junction kept 6 bases outside the gene matches. CDR1 is SGHRS and CDR2 is YFSETQ in the germline V gene. The CDR3 is 14 residues long. The CDR3: CASSPGQGWNEQFF. CDR3 DNA: TGCGCCAGCAGCCCGGGACAGGGTTGGAATGAGCAGTTCTTC. Looking up the rest from reference TRBV5-1 and TRBJ2-1 gives the full variable domain: KAGVTQTPRYLIKTRGQQVTLSCSPISGHRSVSWYQQTPGQGLQFLFEYFSETQRNKGNFPGRFSGRQFSNSRSEMNVSTLELGDSALYLCASSPGQGWNEQFFGPGTRLTVL.

The chain links TRBV5-1 to TRBJ1-1; TRBD1 matches at 9 bases. Germline V gene data show CDR1 as SGHRS and CDR2 as YFSETQ. The CDR3 contains 14 residues. Trimming removed 4 bases from V and 6 bases from J; junction bases left unmatched: 7. CDR3 nucleotides: TGCGCCAGCAGCCCGGGACAGGGCGGGGCTGAAGCTTTCTTT. This sequence encodes CASSPGQGGAEAFF. The full variable domain, its missing parts supplied by reference TRBV5-1 and TRBJ1-1, is KAGVTQTPRYLIKTRGQQVTLSCSPISGHRSVSWYQQTPGQGLQFLFEYFSETQRNKGNFPGRFSGRQFSNSRSEMNVSTLELGDSALYLCASSPGQGGAEAFFGQGTRLTVV.

The V and J genes are TRBV4-2 and TRBJ1-4, with a possible D match to TRBD1 (5 bases). The V gene's germline CDR1 is LGHNA and CDR2 YNFKEQ. CDR3 length: 16 amino acids. Trimming cost V 6 bases and J 4 bases, with 18 bases left between them. CDR3 coding DNA: TGTGCCAGCAGGATAGGCGGGGGGACCATTAATGAAAAACTGTTTTTT. This codes for CASRIGGGTINEKLFF.

The V call is TRBV10-3, the J call TRBJ2-5; 8 bases match TRBD1. Germline assignment: CDR1 ENHRY and CDR2 SYGVKD. Germline trimming cut 3 bases from V and 5 bases from J; bases unmatched to any gene: 8. This CDR3 has 15 amino acids. In nucleotides, the CDR3 is TGTGCCATCAGTGAACCAGGGGGCCGCGGCGAGACCCAGTACTTC. Its protein product is CAISEPGGRGETQYF.

The V gene is TRBV27, the J gene TRBJ1-1, with D perhaps TRBD1 (5 bases). The CDR3 length is 16 residues. Germline V gene data show CDR1 as MNHEY and CDR2 as SMNVEV (reference sequence). V was shortened by 4 bases and J by 1 base, with 16 bases between the two germline ends. This CDR3 is CASSYKLITGNTEAFF. The CDR3 DNA is TGTGCCAGCAGTTACAAACTGATAACAGGGAACACTGAAGCTTTCTTT.

The chain employs TRBV19 and TRBJ2-3, with D possibly being TRBD2 (5 bases). Germline CDR1 and CDR2: LNHDA and SQIVND (reference sequence). Trimming left V 5 bases short and J 8 bases short, with 14 bases between. The CDR3 spans 13 residues. In DNA, the CDR3 is TGTGCCAGTAGTCCGCAAACGGCGGGTACGCAGTATTTT. The encoded protein is CASSPQTAGTQYF.

This chain uses TRBV28 with TRBJ1-5; 7 bases fit TRBD1. This CDR3 region has 14 residues. Germline trimming cut 6 bases from V and 5 bases from J; bases unmatched to any gene: 7. The germline V gene encodes CDR1 MDHEN and CDR2 SYDVKM. The CDR3 sequence is CASSPDRKDQPQHF. The CDR3, as DNA: TGTGCCAGCAGCCCGGACAGGAAAGATCAGCCCCAGCATTTT.

This clone was picked up a small number of times. V is TRBV21-1 and J is TRBJ2-7; TRBD1, as called in the table, went unchecked against the DNA. TRBV21-1 is a pseudogene segment. The CDR3 loop spans 14 amino acids. This CDR3 reads CARIVPGQGAEQYF. The CDR3 DNA follows: TGTGCCAGAATAGTTCCGGGACAGGGAGCCGAGCAGTACTTC.

This sequence joins TRBV30 and TRBJ1-4; 8 bases match TRBD1. V lost 3 bases, J lost 6 bases, and 6 bases stayed unmatched. The CDR3 is made up of 14 amino acids. The germline gives CDR1 GTSNPN, CDR2 SVGIG (reference sequence). The CDR3 here is CAWSPGGQDEKLFF. CDR3 coding DNA: TGTGCCTGGAGCCCAGGGGGCCAGGATGAAAAACTGTTTTTT.

This clone was counted a few times. This sequence joins TRBV19 and TRBJ1-5; 9 nucleotides agree with TRBD1. CDR3 size: 18 residues. Looked up from germline, CDR1 is LNHDA and CDR2 is SQIVND (reference sequence). The junction had 13 bases not matched to a gene; V was cut back by 5 bases and J by 2 bases. The CDR3 reads CASSALDRGGWGNQPQHF. The DNA for the CDR3 is TGTGCCAGTAGTGCGCTGGACAGGGGAGGATGGGGCAATCAGCCCCAGCATTTT.

The J gene is TRBJ1-5, the V gene TRBV20-1; 9 nucleotides align to TRBD1. The length of the CDR3 is 16 residues. Germline CDR1 DFQATT, CDR2 SNEGSKA (reference sequence). Unmatched junction bases numbered 10, after V lost 3 bases and J lost 4 bases. CDR3 DNA sequence: TGCAGTGCTAGTCTGGCGGGACAGGGAAGAAATCAGCCCCAGCATTTT. Residues: CSASLAGQGRNQPQHF.

V is TRBV19 and J is TRBJ2-5; possibly TRBD2 for D (6 bases). The CDR3 is 14 residues long. Germline loops: CDR1 LNHDA, CDR2 SQIVND (reference sequence). Trimming cost V 4 bases and J 0 bases, with 9 bases left between them. The CDR3 sequence is CASSSSGNQETQYF. The CDR3 DNA reads as TGTGCCAGTAGTAGTAGCGGTAACCAAGAGACCCAGTACTTC.

The chain employs TRBV7-2 and TRBJ2-7; TRBD2 agrees at 10 bases. Germline CDR1 and CDR2: SGHTA and FQGNSA. The CDR3 is made up of 19 amino acids. Trimming at V came to 0 bases and at J to 1 base, leaving 12 bases not matched to a gene. Here the CDR3 reads CASSLARWVAGGRSYEQYF. CDR3 in DNA: TGTGCCAGCAGCTTAGCGCGGTGGGTAGCGGGAGGTCGGTCCTACGAGCAGTACTTC.

This clone was recorded once. The CDR3 reads CASSGGASGADTQYF. The CDR3, as DNA: TGTGCCAGCAGTGGTGGGGCTAGCGGGGCAGATACGCAGTATTTT. The genes are TRBV5-4 and TRBJ2-3; 9 bases are shared with TRBD2. The germline V gene has CDR1 SGHNT and CDR2 YYREEE (reference sequence). The CDR3 contains 15 residues. The junction had 8 bases not matched to a gene; V was cut back by 5 bases and J by 4 bases.

This clone is a singleton in its sample. The chain has TRBV7-3 and TRBJ2-3; D is perhaps TRBD1 (6 bases). Germline V gene sequence: CDR1 SGHTA, CDR2 FQGTGA. CDR3 size: 17 residues. The V end was cut by 1 base, the J end by 1 base, with 15 bases between. The CDR3 spells CASSLRGRGEGTDTQYF. CDR3 nucleotides: TGTGCCAGCAGCTTAAGGGGCAGGGGCGAGGGCACAGATACGCAGTATTTT.

The rearrangement uses TRBV30 and TRBJ1-1, with 9 bases that match TRBD1. J lost 5 bases, V lost 3 bases, and 7 bases had no gene match. CDR3 length: 14 amino acids. Per germline, CDR1 GTSNPN and CDR2 SVGIG (reference sequence). CDR3 in amino acids: CAWRLQGAGTEAFF. In DNA, the CDR3 is TGTGCCTGGAGGCTACAGGGGGCGGGGACTGAAGCTTTCTTT. The full variable domain, rest sourced from reference TRBV30 and TRBJ1-1, is SQTIHQWPATLVQPVGSPLSLECTVEGTSNPNLYWYRQAAGRGLQLLFYSVGIGQISSEVPQNLSASRPQDRQFILSSKKLLLSDSGFYLCAWRLQGAGTEAFFGQGTRLTVV.

This clone was seen only once. This sequence may be a read error, since a much larger clone differs from it by one base. The chain joins TRBV7-3 to TRBJ2-3, with D unresolved. CDR3 length equals 12 residues. Germline CDR1 is SGHTA and CDR2 is FQGTGA. V was cut by 5 bases and J by 2 bases, with 5 bases left in between. CDR3 coding DNA: TGTGCCAGCAGCCACTACACAGATACGCAGTATTTT. Translated, it gives CASSHYTDTQYF.

This clone came up a few times. V is TRBV14 and J is TRBJ2-5; D is ambiguous. CDR3 length: 15 residues. Trimming took off 0 bases at V and 4 bases at J, with 12 bases between the two ends. The germline CDR1 and CDR2 sequences are SGHDN and FVKESK. The CDR3 region has the DNA TGTGCCAGCAGCCAAGATCGCCCCTACCGAGAGACCCAGTACTTC. This sequence encodes CASSQDRPYRETQYF.